This TCR beta chain derives from a study of monozygotic twins with inflammatory bowel disease. Points from the study as a whole: With others, IBD patients shared fewer clonotypes than healthy twins did, especially with disease activity. Those with IBD had lower TCRbeta diversity (inverse Simpson) than their healthy co-twins did. Patient-to-patient differences in immunosuppressive treatment may have added variability to the repertoires.

CDR3 length: 11 residues. Each UMI harboured a 6-nucleotide sample barcode and was appended via template switching. TCRdb re-called the 5' RACE reads and gives one entry per CDR3 protein, without DNA. This repertoire comprises a few hundred thousand distinct CDR3 sequences; its ten largest clones make up 1.5% to 2%. Details on this clonotype: The antigen is not known.

The receptor was derived from a human donor with ulcerative colitis or Crohn's disease, or a healthy co-twin of an affected twin (not recorded which). The specimen sequenced was blood. This chain uses TRBV12-3 or TRBV12-4 with TRBJ1-3. The CDR3 protein is CASSFKDTIYF.